The TCR beta chain under discussion was sequenced for a study of blood T cell repertoires in COVID-19 (dated by TCRdb to the early 2020s). As for the study more broadly: Samples covering the acute and convalescent phases of COVID-19 were provided by collaborators in the United States, Italy and Spain. The prospective study material was composed of cDNA or gDNA derived from T cells, B-cell-depleted T cells, or PBMCs. Where available, HLA class I and class II types were obtained from metadata supplied by the sample provider rather than from assay-based typing. Nearly every sample came with metadata listing a de-identified subject ID, COVID-19 status, age in years and sex. Samples came from the ongoing ImmuneRACE study (first 160 participants) plus 1,254 subjects from 6 global collaborators. The repertoires were released in a freely available public database intended as a resource for research on the immune response to SARS-CoV-2. Deeply sampled blood TCRbeta repertoires from subjects exposed to, actively infected with, or recovered from COVID-19 were included in the dataset. What the research found in general, with its limitations: The quantity of clinical and demographic metadata differed by source and by participant and was supplied without curation.

Counted from cysteine to phenylalanine, this CDR3 has 18 amino acids. The sequence is cut down to CDR3 DNA, 54 bases in frame from base 1. Between the V and J ends, shortened by 5 bases and 0 bases respectively, the junction contains 20 bases. Per the germline V gene (reference sequence), LNHDA is the CDR1 and SQIVND is the CDR2. A remark on this clone: Its antigen is currently not known. Base-call qualities are not available, and no considerably larger clone is one nucleotide away.

TCRbeta CDR3 regions were amplified from genomic DNA using the immunoSEQ Assay, a bias-controlled multiplex PCR. As for how the authors treated the data: Within the assay, amplification of reference gene primers was used to estimate how many nucleated cells each sample contained. Sequence reads were collapsed and filtered to measure the absolute abundance of every unique TCRbeta CDR3 rearrangement. For each sample, productive Simpson clonality was calculated by taking the square root of Simpson's diversity index across productive rearrangements. Held by TCRdb, this immuneACCESS table contains in-frame sequences only and omits some clones. Under half of the omission traces to an unresolved V gene where checked; the cause of the rest is unknown. Clonal size and the V and J genes are those of that table, whereas D and trimming came from the DNA. The sample table shows about 340,000 clones, and about 90% are seen once. In total, the top ten clones hold around 3.5% of the sample.

Another Seattle source contributed samples from volunteer blood donors who had recovered from COVID-19. Each collaborating institution followed its own protocols to collect whole blood in K2EDTA tubes. For TCRbeta analysis, collaborators shipped samples in one of three forms: frozen whole blood, isolated PBMCs, or DNA extracted from either of those sample types. The sequence is built from TRBV19 and TRBJ2-1, and possibly TRBD1, on 6 matching bases. The sequence derives from a woman aged 18 to 35 who had recovered from COVID-19. Sequencing was performed on peripheral blood. The bases read TGTGCCAGTAGTTTAGTGACAGGCCCCAGTCCCTCCTACAATGAGCAGTTCTTC. Its protein product is CASSLVTGPSPSYNEQFF.